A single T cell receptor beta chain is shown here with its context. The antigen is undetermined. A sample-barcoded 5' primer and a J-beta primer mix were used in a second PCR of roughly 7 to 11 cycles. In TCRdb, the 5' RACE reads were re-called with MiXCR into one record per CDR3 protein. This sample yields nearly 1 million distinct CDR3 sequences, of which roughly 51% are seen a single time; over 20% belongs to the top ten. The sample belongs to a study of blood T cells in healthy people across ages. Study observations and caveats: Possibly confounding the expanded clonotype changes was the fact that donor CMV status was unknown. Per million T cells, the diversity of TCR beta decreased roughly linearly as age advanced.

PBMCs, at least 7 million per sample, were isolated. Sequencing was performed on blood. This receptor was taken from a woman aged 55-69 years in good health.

In DNA, the CDR3 is TGTGCCAGCAGCTTACTAAACCTGGGACAGATCTATGGCTACACCTTC. This codes for CASSLLNLGQIYGYTF. The V call is TRBV7-2, the J call TRBJ1-2; 7 bases are a match to TRBD1. Germline loops: CDR1 SGHTA, CDR2 FQGNSA. This CDR3 region has 16 residues. J was trimmed by 4 bases and V by 2 bases; bases with no gene match: 10.